This paragraph reports one TCR beta chain. This entry comes from a study of blood T cell repertoires in COVID-19. Study context: Donors in the United States, Italy and Spain gave samples during acute or convalescent COVID-19.

V shed 4 bases and J shed 3 bases, with 6 bases lying between them. Germline-derived CDR1 and CDR2 are SGHTA and FQGTGA. This CDR3 has 13 amino acids. Original processing methods: Using reference gene primer amplification, nucleated cell counts were estimated. The repertoire was sequenced with immunoSEQ multiplex PCR; TCRdb's copy has only in-frame clones and lacks some. V, J and clone size are those of that table, while D and trimming were read from the DNA. Among approximately 380,000 clones, about 85% were seen once, and the ten largest hold roughly 3.4%. The sample consisted of peripheral blood. The TCR was taken from a young woman with acute or convalescent COVID-19. The chain carries TRBV7-3 and TRBJ2-2; no definite D call. The CDR3 protein is CASSSRDTGELFF. The CDR3 DNA follows: TGTGCCAGCAGCTCCCGGGACACCGGGGAGCTGTTTTTT.